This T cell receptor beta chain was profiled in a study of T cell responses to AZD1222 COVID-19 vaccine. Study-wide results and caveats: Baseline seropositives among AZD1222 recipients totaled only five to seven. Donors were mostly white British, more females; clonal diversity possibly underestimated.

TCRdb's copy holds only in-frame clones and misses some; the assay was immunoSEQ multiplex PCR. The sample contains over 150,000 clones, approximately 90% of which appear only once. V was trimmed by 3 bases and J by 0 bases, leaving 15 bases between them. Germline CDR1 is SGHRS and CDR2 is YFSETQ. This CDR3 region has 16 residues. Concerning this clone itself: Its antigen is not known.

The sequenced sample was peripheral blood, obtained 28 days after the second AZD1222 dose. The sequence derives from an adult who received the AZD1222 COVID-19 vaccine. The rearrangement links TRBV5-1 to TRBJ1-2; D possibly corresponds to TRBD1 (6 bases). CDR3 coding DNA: TGCGCCAGCAGCTGGAACTCAGGGGTTACTAACTATGGCTACACCTTC. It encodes CASSWNSGVTNYGYTF.